This T cell receptor beta chain comes out of a study of T cells in tuberculosis. General study results and limits: Using the GMM-specific repertoire gave about 84% accuracy versus over 60% with motifs.

Repertoires were generated with immunoSEQ multiplex PCR, while TCRdb's copy carries only in-frame clones and drops some. The top ten clones hold about 7.4% of a sample with around 33,000 clones, about 90% of them seen once. Comments on this clone: Its antigen is still unknown.

The V gene's germline CDR1 is SGHRS and CDR2 YFSETQ. The length of the CDR3 is 13 residues. V was pared by 3 bases and J by 1 base, with 7 bases between. The sample consisted of PBMCs. The sequence was obtained from a donor under 30 with latent tuberculosis or without tuberculosis infection. Some clones in this sample may be carry-over from other donors' samples. V usage is TRBV5-1 and J usage is TRBJ1-1, with unresolved D. CDR3 in amino acids: CASSSFKNTEAFF. CDR3 coding DNA: TGCGCCAGCAGCTCATTCAAGAACACTGAAGCTTTCTTT.